This T cell receptor (beta chain) stems from a study of T cells after yellow fever vaccination. CDR3 length: 15 residues. Per the germline V gene, CDR1 is MGHRA and CDR2 is YSYEKL. Germline trimming cut 5 bases from V and 4 bases from J; bases unmatched to any gene: 11. Study outcomes and limitations: Most clones from primary vaccination were detected again post-booster (roughly 96% CD4, 88% CD8). Overlap between CD4 and CD8 compartments was detected for a small share of clonotypes. One caveat is that FACS-sorted repertoires could contain abundant clonotypes contaminating from the bulk population.

TCR cDNA, made by 5'RACE template switching, carried an added universal primer site and UMIs. TCRdb itself ran the 5' RACE reads through MiXCR, one entry per CDR3 protein. This table has 450,000 to 550,000 distinct CDR3 sequences, less than 25% appearing once. Remarks on this clonotype: Its specificity is unknown.

The V call is TRBV4-1, the J call TRBJ2-7; 7 nucleotides align to TRBD1. Sample: PBMCs, taken approximately 22 days after the first yellow fever vaccination. The clonotype was recovered from a man aged 18 to 30 who received the YFV17D yellow fever vaccine. This chain's CDR3 is CASSVSGTEAYEQYF. The CDR3 nucleotides read TGCGCCAGCAGCGTCTCCGGGACAGAAGCTTACGAGCAGTACTTC.